This T cell receptor (beta chain) was retrieved from a study of shared clonotypes between healthy human individuals. Whole-study context: The study used three CD4 naive, three CD4 memory, two CD8 naive and one CD8 memory plate per donor. Broader study findings: All-four-donor shared clonotypes had higher generation probabilities than non-shared clonotypes did.

The investigators split CD4+ cells into a CD45RA+ naive subset and a CD45RA-negative memory subset. The CDR3 is 13 residues long. CDR1 GTSNPN and CDR2 SVGIG come from the germline V gene (reference sequence). V was cut by 5 bases and J by 4 bases, with 12 bases left in between. Over several immunoSEQ plates, each subset's genomic DNA was distributed in even portions. Produced via immunoSEQ multiplex PCR; TCRdb's table is partial and in-frame only. The sample comprises about 1.5 million clones, roughly 98% of which are singletons, and approximately 0.45% rests with the top ten. Of note for this clone: The antigen remains unidentified.

The chain couples TRBV30 to TRBJ1-3; D gene uncertain. Sequences were obtained from naive CD4+ T cells sorted from blood. Subset in this sample: CD45RA+ positively selected. The receptor was isolated from a young man in good health. Written as DNA, the CDR3 is TGTGCCTGGGGTACTAAGTGGGGAAACACCATATATTTT. It specifies CAWGTKWGNTIYF.